Shown below are 19 T cell receptor beta chains from a single sample sequenced in a study of technical replicates of blood from several donors (dated by TCRdb to between 2016 and 2019). Receptor amplification or capture employed the immunoSEQ multiplex PCR assay. The clones in this table, taken by TCRdb from immuneACCESS, are in-frame only. Not every clone is retained; where verified, under half of the shortfall comes from an unresolved V gene, and the cause of the rest is unknown. This sample gives tens of thousands of clones in total; just over 95% of them show up just once. The ten largest clonotypes hold around 0.28% of the sample. Sequenced: T cells isolated from PBMCs. The receptors originated from a human donor in good health.

The chain joins TRBV28 to TRBJ1-5, with D perhaps TRBD1 (6 bases). The CDR3 length is 15 residues. The germline V and J ends were trimmed by 0 bases and 7 bases, with 13 bases remaining between them. Germline CDR1 and CDR2: MDHEN and SYDVKM. The CDR3 region has the DNA TGTGCCAGCAGTTTATGGACAGGCTCACACCAGCCCCAGCATTTT. This encodes CASSLWTGSHQPQHF. The whole variable domain, filled in from reference TRBV28 and TRBJ1-5, reads DVKVTQSSRYLVKRTGEKVFLECVQDMDHENMFWYRQDPGLGLRLIYFSYDVKMKEKGDIPEGYSVSREKKERFSLILESASTNQTSMYLCASSLWTGSHQPQHFGDGTRLSIL.

The genes are TRBV27 and TRBJ2-3; 9 bases line up with TRBD1. The trim removed 8 bases at V and 4 bases at J, leaving 7 bases unmatched. Germline-derived CDR1 and CDR2 are MNHEY and SMNVEV (reference sequence). The CDR3 loop spans 14 amino acids. The CDR3: CASAWDRVADTQYF. CDR3 coding DNA: TGTGCCAGCGCTTGGGACAGGGTCGCAGATACGCAGTATTTT.

Comments on this clone: Other DNA sequences in this sample translate to the same CDR3. J is TRBJ2-1 and V is TRBV6-5; TRBD2 might be the D (6 bases). Between the trimmed V and J ends, which lost 0 bases and 9 bases, there was a span of 6 bases. The CDR3 sequence is 12 residues long. Germline V lookup: CDR1 MNHEY, CDR2 SVGAGI. Written as DNA, the CDR3 is TGTGCCAGCAGTTACTCGGGAGGTGAGCAGTTCTTC. Translated: CASSYSGGEQFF.

V gene TRBV5-1 combines with J gene TRBJ2-5, with 10 bases lining up with TRBD2. Germline V gene sequence: CDR1 SGHRS, CDR2 YFSETQ. This CDR3 region has 16 residues. J was trimmed by 1 base and V by 1 base; bases with no gene match: 4. CDR3 amino acids: CASSLRPSGSQETQYF. The CDR3 region has the DNA TGCGCCAGCAGCTTGAGGCCTAGCGGGAGCCAAGAGACCCAGTACTTC.

The rearrangement links TRBV9 to TRBJ2-3; 9 bases agree with TRBD2. The length of the CDR3 is 16 residues. Looked up from germline, CDR1 is SGDLS and CDR2 is YYNGEE. Trimming cost V 3 bases and J 0 bases; bases outside gene matches: 5. CDR3 nucleotide sequence: TGTGCCAGCAGCGGACGACTAGCGGAGAGCACAGATACGCAGTATTTT. Its protein is CASSGRLAESTDTQYF.

The chain is built from TRBV15 and TRBJ2-1; 9 nucleotides align to TRBD2. Germline CDR1 reads LNHNV; CDR2 reads YYDKDF (reference sequence). The CDR3 has 14 amino acids. The junction had 3 bases not matched to a gene; V was cut back by 0 bases and J by 9 bases. Here the CDR3 reads CATSRDRGRVEQFF. The CDR3 DNA is TGTGCCACCAGCAGAGACCGCGGGAGGGTTGAGCAGTTCTTC. The whole variable domain, remainder taken from reference TRBV15 and TRBJ2-1, is DAMVIQNPRYQVTQFGKPVTLSCSQTLNHNVMYWYQQKSSQAPKLLFHYYDKDFNNEADTPDNFQSRRPNTSFCFLDIRSPGLGDTAMYLCATSRDRGRVEQFFGPGTRLTVL.

The chain employs TRBV7-9 and TRBJ1-5; the match to TRBD1 covers 8 bases. J lost 6 bases, V lost 3 bases, and 4 bases had no gene match. Germline V lookup: CDR1 SEHNR, CDR2 FQNEAQ (reference sequence). The length of the CDR3 is 14 residues. CDR3 DNA sequence: TGTGCCAGCAGCTTCGGACAGGGAAGTCAGCCCCAGCATTTT. It codes for CASSFGQGSQPQHF.

This clone appeared a few times. The chain carries TRBV19 and TRBJ2-2; TRBD2 agrees at 13 bases. The CDR3 is 18 amino acids. CDR1 and CDR2 from the germline V gene are LNHDA and SQIVND (reference sequence). V shed 8 bases and J 4 bases; nucleotides not matched to a gene: 13. The CDR3 sequence: CASHGLAGDFLFTGELFF. The DNA for the CDR3 is TGTGCCAGTCACGGACTAGCGGGAGACTTTTTATTCACCGGGGAGCTGTTTTTT.

V usage is TRBV5-1 and J usage is TRBJ2-2; D remains ambiguous. The germline V gene has CDR1 SGHRS and CDR2 YFSETQ. Trimming stripped 1 base from V and 2 bases from J, with 6 bases between. The CDR3 runs to 14 residues. The CDR3 is CASSLSLNTGELFF. CDR3 nucleotides: TGCGCCAGCAGCTTGTCTCTCAACACCGGGGAGCTGTTTTTT. The whole variable domain, filled in from reference TRBV5-1 and TRBJ2-2, reads KAGVTQTPRYLIKTRGQQVTLSCSPISGHRSVSWYQQTPGQGLQFLFEYFSETQRNKGNFPGRFSGRQFSNSRSEMNVSTLELGDSALYLCASSLSLNTGELFFGEGSRLTVL.

This clone was observed once. The rearrangement joins TRBV7-2 to TRBJ1-5; the match to TRBD1 covers 7 bases. Trimming cost V 3 bases and J 3 bases; bases outside gene matches: 2. This CDR3 comprises 14 residues. The germline V gene encodes CDR1 SGHTA and CDR2 FQGNSA. CDR3 sequence: CASSFRGDNQPQHF. The DNA for the CDR3 is TGTGCCAGCAGCTTCAGGGGGGACAATCAGCCCCAGCATTTT. The whole variable domain, filled in from reference TRBV7-2 and TRBJ1-5, reads GAGVSQSPSNKVTEKGKDVELRCDPISGHTALYWYRQSLGQGLEFLIYFQGNSAPDKSGLPSDRFSAERTGGSVSTLTIQRTQQEDSAVYLCASSFRGDNQPQHFGDGTRLSIL.

This sequence joins TRBV9 and TRBJ2-4; the D gene is possibly TRBD1 (6 bases). Trimming removed 0 bases from V and 8 bases from J, with 15 bases in between. The CDR3 extends over 15 amino acids. Germline-derived CDR1 and CDR2 are SGDLS and YYNGEE. CDR3: CASSVAPNSGDIQYF. CDR3 sequence (DNA): TGTGCCAGCAGCGTAGCCCCTAATTCAGGGGACATTCAGTACTTC.

The chain couples TRBV19 to TRBJ1-2, with D perhaps matching TRBD1 (6 bases). The V gene's germline CDR1 is LNHDA and CDR2 SQIVND (reference sequence). Trimming stripped 5 bases from V and 4 bases from J, with 14 bases between. This CDR3 is 14 amino acids long. In nucleotides, the CDR3 is TGTGCCAGTAGTGTGGGGGGGCTGAGCTATGGCTACACCTTC. Protein: CASSVGGLSYGYTF.

The chain couples TRBV27 to TRBJ1-5; D may be TRBD1 (5 bases). Germline V gene lookup returns CDR1 MNHEY and CDR2 SMNVEV (reference sequence). This CDR3 is 15 amino acids long. Trimming cost V 7 bases and J 1 base, with 14 bases left between them. The DNA of the CDR3 is TGTGCCAGCACTCTAATGGGGGGGAGCAATCAGCCCCAGCATTTT. Translated, it gives CASTLMGGSNQPQHF.

CDR3 nucleotides: TGCGCCAGCAGATCCCTCCCGGGACAGGCTGACACTGAAGCTTTCTTT. The encoded protein is CASRSLPGQADTEAFF. The chain recombines TRBV5-1 with TRBJ1-1, with TRBD1 matching 8 bases. This CDR3 comprises 16 residues. Germline lookup yields CDR1 SGHRS and CDR2 YFSETQ. The J segment lost 3 bases and the V segment lost 5 bases, leaving 12 bases of the junction unmatched. The whole variable domain, remainder taken from reference TRBV5-1 and TRBJ1-1, is KAGVTQTPRYLIKTRGQQVTLSCSPISGHRSVSWYQQTPGQGLQFLFEYFSETQRNKGNFPGRFSGRQFSNSRSEMNVSTLELGDSALYLCASRSLPGQADTEAFFGQGTRLTVV.

The V and J genes are TRBV4-3 and TRBJ2-1; 8 positions match TRBD2. Germline V CDR1 and CDR2: LGHNA, YSLEER. J lost 4 bases, V lost 0 bases, and 8 bases had no gene match. The CDR3 length is 17 residues. The CDR3 DNA reads TGCGCCAGCAGCCAAGAGTCAACGGGAGGGCCGTACAATGAGCAGTTCTTC. Its translation: CASSQESTGGPYNEQFF.

CDR3 amino acids: CASSLSQSTEAFF. CDR3 in DNA: TGTGCCAGCAGTTTATCGCAGTCCACTGAAGCTTTCTTT. The chain uses TRBV28 and TRBJ1-1; D gene unclear. From germline, CDR1 is MDHEN and CDR2 SYDVKM. This CDR3 spans 13 amino acids. The V and J ends lost 1 base and 4 bases respectively, with 7 bases between them.

The rearrangement links TRBV2 to TRBJ1-3; 10 nucleotides agree with TRBD1. This CDR3 is built from 13 residues. Trimming took 7 bases from V and 5 from J; bases not matched to a gene: 2. Looked up from germline, CDR1 is SNHLY and CDR2 is FYNNEI. The CDR3 DNA follows: TGTGCCAGCACGGGACAGGGGAGAAACACCATATATTTT. Translation: CASTGQGRNTIYF.

The chain uses TRBV7-2 and TRBJ2-7; a possible D gene is TRBD2 (5 bases). CDR3 size: 14 residues. Trimming shortened V by 4 bases and J by 5 bases, and 15 bases separated the two germline ends. From germline, CDR1 is SGHTA and CDR2 FQGNSA. DNA of the CDR3: TGTGCCAGCAGCTCGCAAAGGACTCTCAACGAGCAGTACTTC. Residues: CASSSQRTLNEQYF.

This clone showed up just a few times. The chain couples TRBV5-1 to TRBJ2-2, with TRBD1 matching over 7 bases. The junction had 3 bases not matched to a gene; V was cut back by 4 bases and J by 9 bases. Germline CDR1 SGHRS, CDR2 YFSETQ. The CDR3 is made up of 12 amino acids. The CDR3 protein is CASSPGQWELFF. Written as DNA, the CDR3 is TGCGCCAGCAGCCCGGGACAGTGGGAGCTGTTTTTT.